A single sample gave rise to the 22 T cell receptor beta chains below, sequenced in a study of Tregs in tolerant kidney transplant recipients. Method: immunoSEQ multiplex PCR; TCRdb's copy keeps in-frame clones and lacks some. This sample yields approximately 260,000 clones, of which 80% to 85% are seen a single time; about 0.64% belongs to the top ten. Sequencing was carried out using CD4+ T cells from blood. Receptor source: a human donor in good health.

This clone was observed a few times. This chain uses TRBV2 with TRBJ1-4; 7 nucleotides match TRBD1. The germline V gene has CDR1 SNHLY and CDR2 FYNNEI. The CDR3 spans 15 residues. V was pared by 6 bases and J by 0 bases, with 4 bases of the junction left unmatched. The CDR3 DNA is TGTGCCAGCAGCCTCCAGGGGGCAACTAATGAAAAACTGTTTTTT. This sequence encodes CASSLQGATNEKLFF.

The chain has TRBV5-1 and TRBJ1-5, with a weak D call TRBD1 (6 bases). With 4 bases removed from V and 3 bases from J, the gap between germline ends came to 8 bases. This CDR3 is built from 13 residues. Germline lookup yields CDR1 SGHRS and CDR2 YFSETQ. The CDR3 bases are TGCGCCAGCAGCCGGGGGCACAATCAGCCCCAGCATTTT. Amino acids: CASSRGHNQPQHF.

The chain uses TRBV6-5 and TRBJ2-7, with 8 bases aligning to TRBD1. CDR1 is MNHEY and CDR2 is SVGAGI in the germline V gene. This CDR3 has 13 residues. V was pared by 5 bases and J by 12 bases, with 12 bases of the junction left unmatched. CDR3 residues: CASSPRTGRMTYF. CDR3 coding DNA: TGTGCCAGCAGTCCCAGGACAGGGCGGATGACGTACTTC.

This rearrangement joins TRBV18 to TRBJ2-7; D might be TRBD2 (6 bases). V shed 2 bases and J shed 2 bases, with 13 bases lying between them. The germline V gene encodes CDR1 KGHSH and CDR2 LQKENI. The CDR3 runs to 15 residues. In nucleotides, the CDR3 is TGTGCCAGCTCACCAATGGGGGGAGCTGCCTACGAGCAGTACTTC. Translating it yields CASSPMGGAAYEQYF.

CDR3 DNA sequence: TGTGCCAGCAGCTTAGAAGGGACACATAGCAATCAGCCCCAGCATTTT. It translates to CASSLEGTHSNQPQHF. The chain combines TRBV7-9 with TRBJ1-5, with D possibly TRBD1 on 6 matching bases. The CDR3 is 16 residues long. V was cut by 1 base and J by 0 bases, with 10 bases left in between. The germline CDR1 and CDR2 sequences are SEHNR and FQNEAQ (reference sequence).

The rearrangement links TRBV18 to TRBJ1-2; unclear D gene. This CDR3 contains 14 residues. Germline CDR1 is KGHSH and CDR2 is LQKENI. V lost 3 bases and J lost 3, with 11 bases in between. The CDR3 here is CASSPSDGHYGYTF. The CDR3 nucleotides are TGTGCCAGCTCACCCTCGGACGGCCACTATGGCTACACCTTC.

This clone was observed a single time. V usage is TRBV15 and J usage is TRBJ1-6; the D is unclear. The CDR3 is 13 residues long. Trimming took off 0 bases at V and 7 bases at J, with 4 bases between the two ends. Germline assignment: CDR1 LNHNV and CDR2 YYDKDF (reference sequence). CDR3 DNA: TGTGCCACCAGCAGAGATGAAAATTCACCCCTCCACTTT. It codes for CATSRDENSPLHF.

The V and J genes are TRBV6-5 and TRBJ1-1; no reliable D call. This CDR3 has 13 residues. Trimming removed 6 bases from V and 7 bases from J, with 15 bases in between. Germline CDR1 is MNHEY and CDR2 is SVGAGI. The CDR3 loop reads CASSPGRGYEAFF. The CDR3 DNA sequence: TGTGCCAGCAGCCCCGGGAGAGGGTATGAAGCTTTCTTT.

The V gene is TRBV20-1, the J gene TRBJ1-1, with D possibly matching TRBD1 (5 bases). The CDR3 consists of 11 residues. Germline-derived CDR1 and CDR2 are DFQATT and SNEGSKA (reference sequence). CDR3 in DNA: TGCAGAGGACATCTGAACACTGAAGCTTTCTTT. Protein sequence: CRGHLNTEAFF.

Only one count was recorded for this clone. The CDR3: CASSPGLAGSYEQYF. For the CDR3, the DNA is TGTGCCAGCAGTCCCGGACTAGCGGGCTCCTACGAGCAGTACTTC. The rearrangement uses TRBV5-4 and TRBJ2-7; 11 bases agree with TRBD2. This CDR3 has 15 residues. The germline gives CDR1 SGHNT, CDR2 YYREEE (reference sequence). V shed 5 bases and J 0 bases; nucleotides not matched to a gene: 4. Full variable domain (rest looked up from reference TRBV5-4 and TRBJ2-7): ETGVTQSPTHLIKTRGQQVTLRCSSQSGHNTVSWYQQALGQGPQFIFQYYREEENGRGNFPPRFSGLQFPNYSSELNVNALELDDSALYLCASSPGLAGSYEQYFGPGTRLTVT.

This clone was found once. This chain connects TRBV18 to TRBJ2-1, with D unclear. The germline V and J ends were trimmed by 4 bases and 0 bases, with 16 bases remaining between them. The CDR3 has 17 residues. Per the germline V gene, CDR1 is KGHSH and CDR2 is LQKENI. CDR3 loop: CASSHTHSKSSYNEQFF. CDR3 DNA sequence: TGTGCCAGCTCACATACTCACAGCAAGAGCTCCTACAATGAGCAGTTCTTC.

The genes are TRBV11-2 and TRBJ2-7, with D perhaps TRBD2 (5 bases). Germline loops: CDR1 SGHAT, CDR2 FQNNGV. Deletions cut 6 bases from V and 9 bases from J, with 15 bases between. The CDR3 has 12 residues. CDR3 in amino acids: CASRGRAMRQYF. The DNA for the CDR3 is TGTGCCAGCAGAGGGCGGGCAATGAGGCAGTACTTC.

The chain carries TRBV4-1 and TRBJ2-3; TRBD1 might be the D (5 bases). Trimming removed 5 bases at V and 4 bases at J, with 13 bases between. The germline gives CDR1 MGHRA, CDR2 YSYEKL. CDR3 length equals 14 residues. In DNA form, the CDR3 reads TGCGCCAGCAGCGATCCCCCCAGGGCAGATACGCAGTATTTT. Translation gives CASSDPPRADTQYF.

This chain links TRBV5-1 with TRBJ2-7, with a tentative D call TRBD2 (6 bases). This CDR3 region has 15 residues. Trimming cost V 0 bases and J 5 bases, with 15 bases left between them. Germline values: CDR1 SGHRS, CDR2 YFSETQ. The CDR3 sequence: CASSLAGGIRDEQYF. The CDR3 nucleotides are TGCGCCAGCAGCTTGGCCGGGGGTATTCGAGACGAGCAGTACTTC. Full variable domain (outside the CDR3, taken from reference TRBV5-1 and TRBJ2-7): KAGVTQTPRYLIKTRGQQVTLSCSPISGHRSVSWYQQTPGQGLQFLFEYFSETQRNKGNFPGRFSGRQFSNSRSEMNVSTLELGDSALYLCASSLAGGIRDEQYFGPGTRLTVT.

The chain employs TRBV14 and TRBJ1-1; 11 positions agree with TRBD1. In germline, CDR1 is SGHDN, CDR2 FVKESK. The CDR3 extends over 18 amino acids. V dropped 0 bases and J dropped 0; count of bases not matched to a gene: 6. DNA of the CDR3: TGTGCCAGCAGCCAAGACTGGACAGGGGGCCCGATGAACACTGAAGCTTTCTTT. Translated: CASSQDWTGGPMNTEAFF. Drawing the rest from reference TRBV14 and TRBJ1-1, the complete variable domain is EAGVTQFPSHSVIEKGQTVTLRCDPISGHDNLYWYRRVMGKEIKFLLHFVKESKQDESGMPNNRFLAERTGGTYSTLKVQPAELEDSGVYFCASSQDWTGGPMNTEAFFGQGTRLTVV.

The chain carries TRBV30 and TRBJ2-7; TRBD2 agrees at 7 bases. Germline-derived CDR1 and CDR2 are GTSNPN and SVGIG (reference sequence). The CDR3 spans 14 residues. V gave up 5 bases and J gave up 6 bases; unmatched junction bases: 13. CDR3 DNA: TGTGCCTGGCTACGGGGGGAGGAGCTACCCGAGCAGTACTTC. Its translation: CAWLRGEELPEQYF.

The V gene is TRBV7-3, the J gene TRBJ2-3, with D possibly being TRBD2 (5 bases). This CDR3 is built from 12 residues. Germline V lookup: CDR1 SGHTA, CDR2 FQGTGA. Trimming took 5 bases from V and 8 from J, leaving 11 bases between them. CDR3 in amino acids: CASSPREGTQYF. The CDR3 bases are TGTGCCAGCAGCCCCCGTGAGGGTACGCAGTATTTT.

This chain connects TRBV5-1 to TRBJ2-3; no firm D call. In germline, CDR1 is SGHRS, CDR2 YFSETQ. The CDR3 loop spans 12 amino acids. The V gene lost 0 bases and the J gene lost 10 bases, with 9 bases spanning the gap. The CDR3 coding sequence is TGCGCCAGCAGCTTGGAGTCAAGTCCGCAGTATTTT. Protein sequence: CASSLESSPQYF.

The chain joins TRBV7-9 to TRBJ2-7; D remains ambiguous. Germline lookup yields CDR1 SEHNR and CDR2 FQNEAQ (reference sequence). This CDR3 region has 13 residues. Deletions cut 4 bases from V and 2 bases from J, with 9 bases between. CDR3 nucleotide sequence: TGTGCCAGCAGCTCCAGACGAACCTACGAGCAGTACTTC. Its protein is CASSSRRTYEQYF.

The chain couples TRBV7-9 to TRBJ1-1, with unresolved D. This CDR3 has 14 amino acids. The germline V and J ends were trimmed by 0 bases and 6 bases, with 11 bases remaining between them. CDR1 is SEHNR, CDR2 FQNEAQ, per germline (reference sequence). CDR3: CASSLASPGPEAFF. CDR3 nucleotides: TGTGCCAGCAGCTTAGCGTCGCCTGGCCCTGAAGCTTTCTTT.

V is TRBV23-1 and J is TRBJ1-1; possible D gene TRBD1, 6 bases. TRBV23-1 is given ORF status, its function remaining uncertain. Trimming cost V 3 bases and J 1 base, with 30 bases left between them. The CDR3 extends over 21 amino acids. CDR3 amino acids: CASSHPKIPTGLSIRNTEAFF. The CDR3 DNA reads TGCGCCAGCAGTCACCCTAAAATACCGACAGGCTTATCGATCCGGAACACTGAAGCTTTCTTT.

The genes are TRBV11-3 and TRBJ1-5; D ambiguous. The CDR3 spans 16 residues. V lost 4 bases, J lost 2 bases, and 15 bases lay in between. Germline lookup yields CDR1 SGHNT and CDR2 YENEEA. The DNA of the CDR3 is TGTGCCAGCAGCTGCATCGACACTAGCGGCAATCAGCCCCAGCATTTT. Its protein is CASSCIDTSGNQPQHF.